Detailed here is one TCR beta chain. Its antigen is still unknown. V was cut by 1 base and J by 4 bases, with 5 bases left in between. From germline, CDR1 is SGHTA and CDR2 FQGNSA. The CDR3 sequence is 12 residues long. The record originates from a study of cytomegalovirus exposure and HLA in healthy donors. Study as a whole: Of some 360 genotyped donors, roughly 80% clustered with self-reported Caucasian donors.

Findings and limits, study-wide: Rates of TCR association differed by HLA locus in a later analysis, with DRB1 highest and HLA-C lowest. Reportedly, HLA-A and HLA-B alleles of most subjects were accurately predicted from TCR beta. Later findings reportedly placed an Asian-associated ancestry cluster below the approximately 670-donor mean for N-insertions.

PCR employed 60 Vbeta and 13 Jbeta primers. Clones were sequenced by immunoSEQ multiplex PCR, and TCRdb holds only the in-frame ones, with some missing. The sample records over 150,000 clones, about 88% being singletons. The rearrangement uses TRBV7-2 and TRBJ2-7; no clear D gene. This clonotype originated in a man aged 25-40 years in good health and CMV-seropositive. Material for sequencing was PBMCs. CDR3 residues: CASSLVEYEQYF. As DNA, the CDR3 is TGTGCCAGCAGCTTAGTGGAGTACGAGCAGTACTTC.